The entry that follows covers one T cell receptor beta chain sequence. Only a few counts were recorded for this clone. No cognate antigen has been identified for it. Nothing much larger sits one base from this clone, and base qualities are not available. Libraries came from the immunoSEQ multiplex PCR assay. The multiplex PCR relied on a mix of 60 forward primers for TCR Vbeta segments and 13 reverse primers for TCR Jbeta segments. The CDR3 region of rearranged TCR beta genes was amplified from genomic DNA with a multiplex PCR assay. The amplified TCR beta libraries were sequenced on the Illumina HiSeq System as 87-base-pair reads. Turning to the authors' computational methods: In a later analysis, 70 million to 95 million unique TCR beta chains were counted across the 690 or so repertoires, and around 11 million of these chains were shared by at least two donors. Raw reads were error-corrected and collapsed into unique sequences with a nearest-neighbor algorithm that merged closely related sequences to remove PCR and sequencing errors. V, D and J gene segments were assigned by aligning CDR3 sequences to IMGT reference sequences. For a sequence to be retained, a match of at least six nucleotides was required to both a V gene segment and a J gene segment. Rearrangements were classified as productive when the CDR3 lacked stop codons and remained in frame with V and J, and all other rearrangements were classified as non-productive. Following IMGT convention, CDR3 was defined as the stretch from the second conserved V-encoded cysteine to the conserved J-encoded phenylalanine. The earlier analysis of about 530 of the donors excluded any sequence lacking an unambiguous match to a single V gene segment. An earlier analysis of around 600 of the donors classified V segments as functional when productive rearrangements were above 56.7% and as segregating when the standard deviation between donors was above 5%. To diagnose cytomegalovirus status from the catalog of TCR beta chain sequences, a statistical classification framework was built. In a later analysis, V and J genes were assigned by comparing TCR nucleotide sequences against IMGT/GENE-DB human TR gene sequences. The TCRdist pipeline was used in a later analysis to assign CDR3 sequences and most-parsimonious VDJ recombination scenarios. In a later analysis, every TCR beta chain was defined by the combination of its CDR3 amino acid sequence and its V-gene family, and reads without a unique V-gene family were dropped. To address suspected cross-contamination and a sequencing artifact, a later analysis removed roughly 640 highly shared, low-generation-probability nucleotide sequences. For each public chain, a later analysis derived a clonal expansion index from normalized ranks of inferred template counts within each repertoire. In a later analysis, generation probabilities were computed with a VDJ recombination model fitted to out-of-frame rearrangements, and the resulting probabilities were checked against IGoR. In a later analysis, TCR-TCR, TCR-HLA and TCR-CMV co-occurrence was scored with hypergeometric tests, and a repertoire-size bias correction was applied to TCR pairs. To estimate false discovery rates, a later analysis permuted the HLA or CMV assignments 20 times. In a later analysis, co-occurring TCRs were grouped using DBSCAN, with TCRdist sequence similarity added in when clustering inside HLA-allele-positive subsets. Co-occurrence clustering excluded repertoires with fewer than 30,000 or more than 120,000 public chains, plus five with anomalous nucleotide sharing. The clones in this table, taken by TCRdb from immuneACCESS, are in-frame only. Not every clone is retained; where verified, under half of the shortfall comes from an unresolved V gene, and the cause of the rest is unknown. That table is the source of V, J and clone size, and D and trimming were worked out from the DNA. The sample contains around 80,000 clones, around 60% of them found a single time. Together, the top ten hold 4.4% of the sample.

The sample originates from a study of cytomegalovirus exposure and HLA in healthy donors (dated by TCRdb to 2016 to 2017). Regarding the study in general: An earlier analysis of approximately 640 of the donors reported about 250 Gb of sequence data and 117 million unique TCR beta sequences from approximately 180 million T cells. Around 300 gigabases of sequencing data and 70 million to 85 million unique TCR sequences were included in an early release covering under 650 HLA-typed donors. Of the approximately 370 genotyped donors, roughly 76% were placed in the genetic ancestry cluster associated with self-reported Caucasian donors. The study aimed to test whether cataloging public T cell receptors could reveal signatures of past pathogen exposure. The study profiled the T cell repertoires of hundreds of subjects by immunosequencing and related them to cytomegalovirus serostatus. In addition to the first cohort of roughly 670 subjects, a separate validation cohort of 120 different subjects was used. High-throughput TCR immunosequencing, statistical association of individual TCRs with disease status, and machine learning were combined to predict cytomegalovirus infection status. To study patterns of TCR occurrence, a later analysis re-analyzed previously published TCR beta repertoires from just over 650 donors and added high-resolution HLA genotyping. In the later analysis, no new phenotypic data were used to find candidate immune exposures; instead, reliance was placed on TCR beta sequences and their occurrence across donors. In an earlier analysis of roughly 580 of the donors, high-throughput TCR beta sequencing was used to judge whether each TCR beta V gene segment behaved as functional or pseudogenic. Alongside the repertoire data, information on donor age, sex, ethnicity and CMV serostatus was compiled. A later genetic analysis took genome-wide SNP genotypes for about 65% of the roughly 670 donors and used that subset as a discovery cohort. Every discovery cohort repertoire had been produced on one sequencing platform. Class I and class II HLA loci were covered by the typing at four-digit resolution. Typing coverage varied by locus: about 620-630 donors for A, B, C, DRB1 and DQB1; roughly 560 for DQA1; over 600 for DPA1; 400 to 480 for DPB1. Four or five DR-DQ haplotypes were treated as single units for association and clustering because of strong linkage in the cohort. Across approximately 420 genotyped donors of the cohort, an average of roughly 250,000 unique TCR beta nucleotide sequences per donor were sequenced, and approximately 17% of those sequences were non-productive.

The cohort comprised some 700 healthy bone marrow donors. Cohort members were all nominally healthy when sampled, although unrecorded immune exposures were likely present. The donor tested CMV seropositive and was one of the 289 seropositive cohort members. A peripheral blood sample was collected from each donor, and TCR beta sequencing was performed on peripheral blood mononuclear cells. Genomic DNA extraction from the blood cell samples was performed with the Qiagen DNeasy Blood Extraction Kit. On the study overall, not on this receptor specifically: HLA typing was unavailable for some donors at each locus, so association tests used only the typed subset. The presence/absence analyses assumed that sequencing depth was roughly uniform across donors, and that assumption may not be true. CMV serostatus was the only immune exposure information available for the cohort. The sequencing pipeline was judged likely to have produced a cluster of highly shared sequence variants as a technical artifact. Compared with the 666-donor mean, donors in an Asian-associated ancestry cluster had fewer N-insertions in productive TCRs, according to a later genetic analysis. Most TCR sequences were observed very rarely across donors, whereas some public TCRs were present in many individuals. The classifier was reported to diagnose cytomegalovirus status with high specificity and sensitivity in both the original cohort and the validation cohort. An earlier analysis of 587 of the donors showed that most TCR beta V segments appeared in productive rearrangements either about 87% or about 30% of the time, which broadly matched IMGT annotations. In a later analysis, several top co-occurrence clusters were reported to appear linked to parvovirus B19, influenza, CMV and Epstein-Barr virus. Assigning TCR associations to individual alleles was difficult when HLA alleles, especially DR and DQ, strongly co-occurred. Because counts were too low, some 17 rarely observed V segments, including chromosome 9 orphons, were excluded from the earlier analysis of 587 of the donors. A later analysis found that HLA-associated TCR beta chains were more clonally expanded and had lower generation probabilities than equally common non-associated chains. An association between a missense DCLRE1C variant and V-gene and J-gene trimming of TCR beta chains was found in a later genetic analysis and replicated in an independent cohort. A later analysis found that most CMV-associated TCR beta chains appeared HLA-restricted, with HLA associations seemingly driven largely by CMV exposure. Correlated functional status among segregating V segments might reflect linkage disequilibrium, but an unknown experimental factor could not be ruled out. A few of the identified cytomegalovirus-associated TCR beta chains were confirmed in vitro to be specific for cytomegalovirus antigens. According to the authors, the approach could potentially be generalized to other disease states and immunological phenotypes. A later analysis associated 16,951 TCR beta sequences with specific HLA alleles at a false discovery rate of 0.05. In a later analysis, TCR association rates were found to vary across HLA loci, with the most associated TCRs seen for DRB1 alleles and the fewest for HLA-C alleles. The study listed 150 to 200 TCR beta chains as associated with cytomegalovirus. A further reported finding was that TCR beta sequences accurately predicted the HLA-A and HLA-B alleles for most subjects in the first cohort. This cohort had only TCR beta chains sequenced, and the lack of alpha or paired-chain data limited which features could be detected.

This TCR was recovered from a male donor in good health and CMV-seropositive. The sample consisted of PBMCs.

The CDR3 reads CASSDSGGTEQYF. In nucleotide form, the sequence is TGTGCCAGCAGTGACTCAGGAGGTACGGAGCAGTACTTC. The sequence links TRBV6-4 to TRBJ2-7; the D region possibly corresponds to TRBD2 (5 bases align). The CDR3 runs 13 amino acids, cysteine and phenylalanine included. The CDR3 DNA has 39 bases and is translated from base 1. CDR1 MRHNA and CDR2 SNTAGT are derived from the germline V gene. V and J are truncated by 0 bases and 7 bases respectively, leaving an intervening sequence of 10 bases.